Shown below are 4 T cell receptor beta chains from a single sample sequenced in a study of blood T cell repertoires in COVID-19. Profiled with immunoSEQ multiplex PCR; TCRdb holds only in-frame clones, not every one. Among hundreds of thousands of clones listed, 85% to 90% were seen once. Sequences were obtained from PBMCs or T cells enriched from blood (not recorded which). Receptors originate from a woman aged 18 to 35 who had recovered from COVID-19.

V and J are TRBV9 and TRBJ1-2; TRBD1 aligns across 9 bases. Germline V gene data show CDR1 as SGDLS and CDR2 as YYNGEE. With V trimmed by 3 bases and J by 8 bases, 11 bases remained unmatched. This CDR3 region has 15 residues. The CDR3 coding sequence is TGTGCCAGCAGCGACCGACAGGGGGTCTCACGAGGCTACACCTTC. Protein sequence: CASSDRQGVSRGYTF.

J is TRBJ2-3 and V is TRBV14; TRBD2 matches 8 bases. This CDR3 spans 15 amino acids. CDR1 and CDR2 from the germline V gene are SGHDN and FVKESK. V was clipped by 2 bases and J by 2 bases; unmatched bases: 3. The DNA for the CDR3 is TGTGCCAGCAGCCAACAGCGGGGGATCACAGATACGCAGTATTTT. The encoded protein is CASSQQRGITDTQYF.

V usage is TRBV18 and J usage is TRBJ2-7; 10 positions match TRBD2. Germline-derived CDR1 and CDR2 are KGHSH and LQKENI. This CDR3 has 16 amino acids. The V segment lost 3 bases and the J segment 3 bases; nucleotides outside the gene matches: 8. The chain's CDR3 is CASSPTGLAEIYEQYF. The CDR3 DNA reads TGTGCCAGCTCACCGACCGGACTAGCGGAGATCTACGAGCAGTACTTC.

This clone has only one observation. The CDR3 DNA reads as TGCAGCGTTGAAAGACAGGGGTCCTACGAGCAGTACTTC. Its translation: CSVERQGSYEQYF. The J gene is TRBJ2-7, the V gene TRBV29-1; 8 bases line up with TRBD1. This CDR3 spans 13 amino acids. Looked up from germline, CDR1 is SQVTM and CDR2 is ANQGSEA. V was clipped by 2 bases and J by 1 base; unmatched bases: 1.